These T cell receptor beta chains were read from a single sample in a study of T cell responses to AZD1222 COVID-19 vaccine. Measured with immunoSEQ multiplex PCR; TCRdb has only the in-frame clones, and not every one. In the table there are 130,000 or so clones, approximately 85% of which are singletons. Sequences were derived from peripheral blood, sampled 28 days after the second dose of the MenACWY control vaccine. The receptors here all came from an adult who received the MenACWY meningococcal vaccine as a control. The conserved cysteine and the conserved F or W are not part of the CDR3 here.

V: TRBV15
J: TRBJ1-1
length: 11
CDR3: ATSSRTNTEAF

V: TRBV9
J: TRBJ1-6
length: 13
CDR3: ASSVAGTGYSPLH

V: TRBV28
J: TRBJ1-4
length: 11
CDR3: ASRGTTNEKLF

V: TRBV18
J: TRBJ1-1
length: 13
CDR3: ASSPDRVAATEAF

V: TRBV28
J: TRBJ2-3
length: 13
CDR3: ASIPGRFNTDTQY

V: TRBV19
J: TRBJ1-1
length: 9
CDR3: ASSRGEGAF

V: TRBV29-1
J: TRBJ1-1
length: 11
CDR3: SVERVVNTEAF

V: TRBV3-1/TRBV3-2
J: TRBJ1-2
length: 10
CDR3: ASSPGQYGYT

V: TRBV2
J: TRBJ1-3
length: 11
CDR3: ASSRFSGNTIY

V: TRBV7-6
J: TRBJ2-1
length: 14
CDR3: ASSLAGGTGYNEQF

V: TRBV19
J: TRBJ2-7
length: 13
CDR3: ASSPEQGFVDEQY

V: TRBV5-6
J: TRBJ2-3
length: 12
CDR3: ASREAGDTDTQY

V: TRBV6-2/TRBV6-3
J: TRBJ1-1
length: 12
CDR3: ASSMTVTNTEAF

V: TRBV29-1
J: TRBJ1-5
length: 12
CDR3: SVESGGNNQPQH

V: TRBV19
J: TRBJ2-1
length: 13
CDR3: ASSIDGTGRYEQF

V: TRBV11-3
J: TRBJ2-3
length: 17
CDR3: ASSSAWGRGGSSTDTQY

V: TRBV5-1
J: TRBJ2-5
length: 15
CDR3: ASSQRTGGRAQETQY

V: TRBV27
J: TRBJ2-3
length: 13
CDR3: ASSQPPHGTDTQY

V: TRBV7-2
J: TRBJ1-4
length: 12
CDR3: ASSPTLWSEKLF

V: TRBV19
J: TRBJ1-4
length: 11
CDR3: ASGDDTREKLF

V: TRBV28
J: TRBJ1-2
length: 11
CDR3: ASSFRTPPGYT

V: TRBV3-1/TRBV3-2
J: TRBJ1-6
length: 9
CDR3: ASSQGGPLH

V: TRBV7-9
J: TRBJ1-2
length: 15
CDR3: ASSLEGRTGGNYGYT

V: TRBV5-6
J: TRBJ2-3
length: 14
CDR3: ASSIYRGPSTDTQY

V: TRBV4-1
J: TRBJ1-6
length: 15
CDR3: ASSQLVGQGMNSPLH

V: TRBV5-1
J: TRBJ2-5
length: 13
CDR3: ASSPSRAGVKTQY

V: TRBV5-1
J: TRBJ2-4
length: 17
CDR3: ASSLQEHRPGLAKNIQY

V: TRBV7-8
J: TRBJ1-5
length: 14
CDR3: ASSLLVRGSRQPQH

V: TRBV4-2
J: TRBJ1-2
length: 13
CDR3: ASSQDKAGDYGYT

V: TRBV30
J: TRBJ2-7
length: 14
CDR3: AWSAALGKAPYEQY

V: TRBV6-1
J: TRBJ1-3
length: 15
CDR3: ASSVGQGGSSGNTIY

V: TRBV14
J: TRBJ2-7
length: 13
CDR3: ASSQDPVTAYEQY

V: TRBV4-1
J: TRBJ2-5
length: 16
CDR3: ASSSQAPGTSRGETQY

V: TRBV9
J: TRBJ1-3
length: 13
CDR3: ASSVESFPGNTIY

V: TRBV11-1
J: TRBJ1-6
length: 12
CDR3: ASSRTGNNSPLH

V: TRBV5-5
J: TRBJ2-7
length: 12
CDR3: ASSLAGGIYEQY

V: TRBV2
J: TRBJ2-7
length: 14
CDR3: ASSARTPTLTYEQY

V: TRBV6-5
J: TRBJ1-6
length: 13
CDR3: ASLKVRDNNSPLH

V: TRBV27
J: TRBJ2-1
length: 11
CDR3: ASLELGYNEQF

V: TRBV11-2
J: TRBJ1-1
length: 11
CDR3: ASSERRNTEAF

V: TRBV10-1
J: TRBJ1-1
length: 11
CDR3: ASSERRGTEAF

V: TRBV23-1
J: TRBJ1-5
length: 11
CDR3: ASTGTSNQPQH

V: TRBV27
J: TRBJ2-7
length: 14
CDR3: ASSPPKGGRRNEQY

V: TRBV2
J: TRBJ1-5
length: 11
CDR3: ATWGGASQPQH

V: TRBV7-3
J: TRBJ1-1
length: 13
CDR3: ASSLRGGGNTEAF

V: TRBV27
J: TRBJ2-7
length: 10
CDR3: ASSHPFDEQY

V: TRBV6-5
J: TRBJ1-5
length: 13
CDR3: ASSRGHDPNQPQH

V: TRBV4-1
J: TRBJ2-7
length: 14
CDR3: ASSQVEGQGRNEQY